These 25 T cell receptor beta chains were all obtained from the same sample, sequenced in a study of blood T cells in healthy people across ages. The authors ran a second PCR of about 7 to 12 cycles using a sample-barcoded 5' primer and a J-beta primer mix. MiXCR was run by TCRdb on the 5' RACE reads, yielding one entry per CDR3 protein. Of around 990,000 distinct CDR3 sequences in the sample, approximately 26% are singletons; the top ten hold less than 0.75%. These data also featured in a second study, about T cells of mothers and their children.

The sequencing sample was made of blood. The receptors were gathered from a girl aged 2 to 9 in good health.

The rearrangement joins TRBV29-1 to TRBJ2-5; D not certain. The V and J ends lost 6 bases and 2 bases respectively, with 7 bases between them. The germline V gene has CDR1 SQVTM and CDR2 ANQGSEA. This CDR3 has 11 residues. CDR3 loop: CSVTRQETQYF. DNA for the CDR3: TGCAGCGTGACCCGACAAGAGACCCAGTACTTC. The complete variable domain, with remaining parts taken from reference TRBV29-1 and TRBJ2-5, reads SAVISQKPSRDICQRGTSLTIQCQVDSQVTMMFWYRQQPGQSLTLIATANQGSEATYESGFVIDKFPISRPNLTFSTLTVSNMSPEDSSIYLCSVTRQETQYFGPGTRLLVL.

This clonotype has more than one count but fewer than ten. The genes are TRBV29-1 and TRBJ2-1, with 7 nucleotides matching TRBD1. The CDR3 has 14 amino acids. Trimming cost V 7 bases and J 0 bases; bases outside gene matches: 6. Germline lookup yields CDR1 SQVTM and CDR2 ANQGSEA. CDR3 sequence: CSGARGLSYNEQFF. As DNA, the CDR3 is TGCAGCGGGGCTAGGGGGCTCTCCTACAATGAGCAGTTCTTC.

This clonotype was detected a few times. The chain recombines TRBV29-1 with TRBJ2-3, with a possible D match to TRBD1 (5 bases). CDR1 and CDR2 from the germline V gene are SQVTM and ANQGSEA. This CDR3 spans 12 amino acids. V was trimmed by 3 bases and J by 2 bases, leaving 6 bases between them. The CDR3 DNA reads TGCAGCGTTGACAGGGACACAGATACGCAGTATTTT. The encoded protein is CSVDRDTDTQYF.

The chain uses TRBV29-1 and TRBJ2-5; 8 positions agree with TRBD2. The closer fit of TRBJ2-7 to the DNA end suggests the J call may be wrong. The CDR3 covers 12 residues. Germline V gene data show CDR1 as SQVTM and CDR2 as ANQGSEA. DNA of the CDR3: TGCAGCGTCGGGAGGGGGTACTACGAGCAGTACTTC. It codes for CSVGRGYYEQYF.

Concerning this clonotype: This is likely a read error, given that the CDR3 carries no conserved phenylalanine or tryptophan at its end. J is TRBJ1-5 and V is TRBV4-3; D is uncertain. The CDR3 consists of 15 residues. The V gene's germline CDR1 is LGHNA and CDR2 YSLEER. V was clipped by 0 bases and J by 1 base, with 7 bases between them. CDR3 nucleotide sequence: TGCGCCAGCAGCCAAGATAGAAGCAGCAATCAGCCCCAGCATGTT. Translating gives CASSQDRSSNQPQHV.

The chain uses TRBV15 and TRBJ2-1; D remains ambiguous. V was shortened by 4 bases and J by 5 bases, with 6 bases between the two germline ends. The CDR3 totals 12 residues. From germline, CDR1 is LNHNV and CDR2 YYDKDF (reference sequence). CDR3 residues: CATSTWNNEQFF. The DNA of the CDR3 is TGTGCCACCAGCACATGGAACAATGAGCAGTTCTTC.

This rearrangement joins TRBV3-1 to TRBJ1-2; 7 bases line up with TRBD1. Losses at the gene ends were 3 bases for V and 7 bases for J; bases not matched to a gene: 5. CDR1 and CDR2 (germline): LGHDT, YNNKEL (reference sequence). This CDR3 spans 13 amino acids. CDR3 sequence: CASSQGQWGGYTF. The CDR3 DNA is TGTGCCAGCAGCCAGGGACAGTGGGGTGGCTACACCTTC.

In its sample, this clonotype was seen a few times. As DNA, the CDR3 is TGTGCCAGCACCGTGGGACGTAGTGAGCAGTTCTTC. This sequence encodes CASTVGRSEQFF. The genes are TRBV12-3 or TRBV12-4 and TRBJ2-1; D is possibly TRBD1 or TRBD2 (5 bases each). The CDR3 extends over 12 amino acids. Deletions cut 7 bases from V and 9 bases from J, with 13 bases between.

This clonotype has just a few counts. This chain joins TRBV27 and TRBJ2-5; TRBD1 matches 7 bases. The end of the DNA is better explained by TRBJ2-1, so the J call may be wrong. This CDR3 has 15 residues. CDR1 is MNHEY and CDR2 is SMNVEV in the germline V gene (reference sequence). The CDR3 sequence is CASSFGAGGEDEQFF. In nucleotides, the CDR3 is TGTGCCAGCAGTTTTGGGGCAGGGGGAGAGGATGAGCAGTTCTTC.

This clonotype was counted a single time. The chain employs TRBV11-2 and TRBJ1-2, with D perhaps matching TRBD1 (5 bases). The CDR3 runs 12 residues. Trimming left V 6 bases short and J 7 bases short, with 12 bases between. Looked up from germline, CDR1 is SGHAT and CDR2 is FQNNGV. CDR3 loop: CASSEGASGYTF. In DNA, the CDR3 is TGTGCCAGCAGTGAAGGGGCGAGTGGCTACACCTTC.

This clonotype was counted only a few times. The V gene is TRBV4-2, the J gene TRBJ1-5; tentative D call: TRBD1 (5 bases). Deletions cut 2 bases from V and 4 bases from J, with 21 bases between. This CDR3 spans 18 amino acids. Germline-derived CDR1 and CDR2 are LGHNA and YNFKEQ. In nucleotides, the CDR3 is TGTGCCAGCAGCCAATTTCACAGTCGGGACGGTCTAAATCAGCCCCAGCATTTT. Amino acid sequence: CASSQFHSRDGLNQPQHF.

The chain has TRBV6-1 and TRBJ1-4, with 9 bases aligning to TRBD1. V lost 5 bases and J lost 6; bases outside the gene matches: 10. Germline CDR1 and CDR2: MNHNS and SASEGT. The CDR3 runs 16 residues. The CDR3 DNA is TGTGCCAGCAGTCTTAGGGACACAGGGGGCTATGAAAAACTGTTTTTT. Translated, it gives CASSLRDTGGYEKLFF.

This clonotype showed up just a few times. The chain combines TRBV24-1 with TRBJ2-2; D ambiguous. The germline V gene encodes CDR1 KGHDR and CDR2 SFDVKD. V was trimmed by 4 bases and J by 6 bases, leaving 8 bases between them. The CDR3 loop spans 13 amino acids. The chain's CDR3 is CATSDLMAGELFF. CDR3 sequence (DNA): TGTGCCACCAGTGACCTTATGGCCGGGGAGCTGTTTTTT.

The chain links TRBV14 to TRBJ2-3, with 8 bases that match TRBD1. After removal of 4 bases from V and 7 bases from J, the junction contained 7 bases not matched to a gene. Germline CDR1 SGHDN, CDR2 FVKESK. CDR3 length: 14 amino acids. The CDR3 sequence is CASSPRDRLHTQYF. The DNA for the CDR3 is TGTGCCAGCAGCCCCAGGGACAGGCTACATACGCAGTATTTT. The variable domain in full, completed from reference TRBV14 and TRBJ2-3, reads EAGVTQFPSHSVIEKGQTVTLRCDPISGHDNLYWYRRVMGKEIKFLLHFVKESKQDESGMPNNRFLAERTGGTYSTLKVQPAELEDSGVYFCASSPRDRLHTQYFGPGTRLTVL.

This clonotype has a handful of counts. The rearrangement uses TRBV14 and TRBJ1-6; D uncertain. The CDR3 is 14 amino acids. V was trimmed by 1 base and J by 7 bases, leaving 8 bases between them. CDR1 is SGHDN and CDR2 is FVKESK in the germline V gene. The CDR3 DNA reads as TGTGCCAGCAGCCAAGTCGTTTCGAATTCACCCCTCCACTTT. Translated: CASSQVVSNSPLHF.

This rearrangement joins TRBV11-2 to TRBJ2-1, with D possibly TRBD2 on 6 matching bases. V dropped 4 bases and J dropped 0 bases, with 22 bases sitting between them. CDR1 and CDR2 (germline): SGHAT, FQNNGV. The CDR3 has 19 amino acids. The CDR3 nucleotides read TGTGCCAGCAGCTCCGCCTTAACTAGCCGGGGTGGCTCCTACAATGAGCAGTTCTTC. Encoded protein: CASSSALTSRGGSYNEQFF.

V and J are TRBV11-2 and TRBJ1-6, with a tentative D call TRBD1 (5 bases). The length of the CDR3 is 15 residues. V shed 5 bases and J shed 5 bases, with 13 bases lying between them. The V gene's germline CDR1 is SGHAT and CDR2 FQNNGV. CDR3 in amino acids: CASSGGSWNNSPLHF. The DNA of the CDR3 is TGTGCCAGCAGCGGGGGGTCTTGGAATAATTCACCCCTCCACTTT.

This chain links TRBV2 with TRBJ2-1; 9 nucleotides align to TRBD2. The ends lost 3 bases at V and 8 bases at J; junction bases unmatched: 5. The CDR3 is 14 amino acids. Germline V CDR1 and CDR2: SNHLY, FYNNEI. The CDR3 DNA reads TGTGCCAGCAGTGACCCGCGGGAGGGATATGAGCAGTTCTTC. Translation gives CASSDPREGYEQFF.

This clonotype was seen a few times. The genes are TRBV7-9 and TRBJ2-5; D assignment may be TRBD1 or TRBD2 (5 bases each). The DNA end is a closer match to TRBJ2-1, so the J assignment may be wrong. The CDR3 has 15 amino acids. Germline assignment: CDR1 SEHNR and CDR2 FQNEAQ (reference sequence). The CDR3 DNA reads TGTGCCAGCAGCTTAGCGGGACCACCTTATGATGAGCAGTTCTTC. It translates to CASSLAGPPYDEQFF.

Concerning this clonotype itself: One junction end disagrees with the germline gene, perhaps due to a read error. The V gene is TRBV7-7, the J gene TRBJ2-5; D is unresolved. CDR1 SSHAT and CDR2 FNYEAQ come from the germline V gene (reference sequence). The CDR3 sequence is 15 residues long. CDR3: CASSPQVDQKETQYF. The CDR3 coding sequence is TGTGCTAGCAGCCCCCAGGTGGACCAAAAAGAGACCCAGTACTTC.

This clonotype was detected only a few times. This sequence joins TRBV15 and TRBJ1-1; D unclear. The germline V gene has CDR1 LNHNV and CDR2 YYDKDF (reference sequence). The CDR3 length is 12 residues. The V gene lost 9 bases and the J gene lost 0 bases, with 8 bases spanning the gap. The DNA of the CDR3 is TGTGCCACTCGGGATTTGAACACTGAAGCTTTCTTT. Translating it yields CATRDLNTEAFF.

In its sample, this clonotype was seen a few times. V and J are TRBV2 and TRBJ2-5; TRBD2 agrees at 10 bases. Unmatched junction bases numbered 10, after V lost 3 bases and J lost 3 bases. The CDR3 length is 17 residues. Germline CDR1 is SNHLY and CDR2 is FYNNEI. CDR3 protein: CASSESLSGLAKETQYF. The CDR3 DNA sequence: TGTGCCAGCAGTGAGAGTTTGTCGGGACTAGCGAAAGAGACCCAGTACTTC.

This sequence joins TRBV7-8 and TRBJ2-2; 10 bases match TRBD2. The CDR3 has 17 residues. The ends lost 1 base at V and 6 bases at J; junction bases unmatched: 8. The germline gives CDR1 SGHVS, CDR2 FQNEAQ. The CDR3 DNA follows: TGTGCCAGCAGCTTAGACCTAGCGGGAGCGAGTCCCGGGGAGCTGTTTTTT. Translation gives CASSLDLAGASPGELFF.

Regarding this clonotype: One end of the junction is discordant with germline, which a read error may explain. In DNA, the CDR3 is TGTGCCAGCTTCATCTTCGCTAGCGGGGACCGAGTCTTC. Its protein is CASFIFASGDRVF. The genes are TRBV11-2 and TRBJ2-5, with TRBD2 identical over 9 bases. This CDR3 has 13 amino acids. Germline assignment: CDR1 SGHAT and CDR2 FQNNGV.

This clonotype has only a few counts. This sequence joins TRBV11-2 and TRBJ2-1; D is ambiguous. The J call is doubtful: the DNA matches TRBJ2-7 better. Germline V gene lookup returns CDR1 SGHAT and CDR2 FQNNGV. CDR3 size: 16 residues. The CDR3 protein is CASSLIYGLTSFEQYF. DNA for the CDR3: TGTGCCAGCAGCTTAATTTACGGGTTAACGTCTTTCGAGCAGTACTTC.